This is a list of T cell receptor beta chains from one sample in a study of T cell responses to AZD1222 COVID-19 vaccine. Only in-frame clones appear in the TCRdb table, and some are missing; sequencing was by immunoSEQ multiplex PCR. The sample shows 150,000 to 200,000 clones, about 92% of them seen only once. The specimen comprised peripheral blood, sampled on day 0 of AZD1222 vaccination. Receptors were obtained from an adult in good health. CDR3s include the opening cysteine and the closing phenylalanine or tryptophan. D genes are given only for firm matches. Clone size is shown for a subset of rows, as once, few, many or a class of expanded clone.

>-|TRBV6-1|-|TRBJ1-6
CASSERGEDSPLHF
TGTGCCAGCAGTGAACGTGGGGAAGATTCACCCCTCCACTTT
>-|TRBV19|-|TRBJ1-6
CASSISRTTLNSPLHF
TGTGCCAGTAGTATTTCCAGGACGACCCTGAATTCACCCCTCCACTTT
>-|TRBV5-6|-|TRBJ1-1
CASSSDRWSGAFF
TGTGCCAGCAGCTCCGACAGGTGGTCAGGAGCTTTCTTT
>-|TRBV30|-|TRBJ1-1
CAWSHNQRAEAFF
TGTGCCTGGAGTCACAACCAGAGGGCTGAAGCTTTCTTT
>-|TRBV13|-|TRBJ2-2
CASSWRGSSTGELFF
TGTGCCAGCAGCTGGAGGGGGTCGAGCACCGGGGAGCTGTTTTTT
>-|TRBV19|-|TRBJ1-1
CASSIDREGKAFF
TGTGCCAGTAGTATAGATCGAGAGGGAAAAGCTTTCTTT
>TRBD1|TRBV24-1|-|TRBJ2-3
CATSGRRTGGLNTDTQYF
TGTGCCACCAGTGGCAGGAGGACAGGGGGATTGAATACAGATACGCAGTATTTT
>-|TRBV13|-|TRBJ2-7
CASRKASYEQYF
TGTGCCAGCCGTAAGGCCTCCTACGAGCAGTACTTC
>TRBD2|TRBV11-3|-|TRBJ2-1
CASSQSQLAGINEQFF
TGTGCCAGCAGCCAATCTCAACTAGCGGGAATCAATGAGCAGTTCTTC
>-|TRBV30|-|TRBJ1-5
CAWNQGMDQPQHF
TGTGCCTGGAATCAGGGGATGGATCAGCCCCAGCATTTT
>-|TRBV7-9|-|TRBJ1-3
CASSHPTGSGNTIYF
TGTGCCAGCAGCCATCCGACAGGTTCTGGAAACACCATATATTTT
>-|TRBV7-6|-|TRBJ2-1
CASSLLFEGTYNEQFF
TGTGCCAGCAGCTTACTTTTTGAGGGGACCTACAATGAGCAGTTCTTC
>TRBD1|TRBV29-1|-|TRBJ2-5
CSVGETGDVRETQYF
TGCAGCGTTGGTGAAACAGGGGACGTGAGGGAGACCCAGTACTTC
>TRBD1|TRBV10-3|-|TRBJ2-3
CASGMGQHTDTQYF
TGTGCCAGTGGAATGGGACAGCACACAGATACGCAGTATTTT
>TRBD2|TRBV4-1|-|TRBJ2-4
CASSPGTSANIQYF
TGCGCCAGCAGCCCTGGGACTAGCGCAAACATTCAGTACTTC
>-|TRBV6-5|-|TRBJ1-5
CASSYSVSNNQPQHF
TGTGCCAGCAGTTACTCGGTCAGCAACAATCAGCCCCAGCATTTT
>TRBD1|TRBV7-2|-|TRBJ2-2
CASSLAQGARITGELFF
TGTGCCAGCAGCTTAGCGCAGGGGGCCAGAATCACCGGGGAGCTGTTTTTT
>-|TRBV27|-|TRBJ1-2
CASRVRVRDSNYGYTF
TGTGCCAGCAGGGTACGGGTCAGGGACTCTAACTATGGCTACACCTTC
>-|TRBV5-1|-|TRBJ1-3
CASSPRTEGTIYF
TGCGCCAGCAGCCCCCGGACGGAAGGGACCATATATTTT
>-|TRBV7-2|few|TRBJ1-2
CASARQVPNYGYTF
TGTGCCAGCGCCCGACAGGTACCCAACTATGGCTACACCTTC
>TRBD1|TRBV5-1|-|TRBJ1-1
CASSWGQTNTEAFF
TGCGCCAGCAGCTGGGGACAGACTAACACTGAAGCTTTCTTT
>-|TRBV3-1/TRBV3-2|-|TRBJ2-5
CASSHSTGRETQYF
TGTGCCAGCAGCCACTCGACAGGCCGCGAGACCCAGTACTTC
>-|TRBV29-1|-|TRBJ1-4
CSAQQGELFF
TGCAGCGCGCAACAGGGCGAACTGTTTTTT
>-|TRBV20-1|-|TRBJ1-5
CSRARDQPQHF
TGCTCCAGGGCGAGGGATCAGCCCCAGCATTTT
>-|TRBV6-5|-|TRBJ2-5
CASSYYYRSKETQYF
TGTGCCAGCAGTTATTACTACAGAAGTAAAGAGACCCAGTACTTC
>-|TRBV18|-|TRBJ2-3
CASSPPRLQDTQYF
TGTGCCAGCTCACCACCTAGGCTGCAAGATACGCAGTATTTT
>TRBD1|TRBV6-5|-|TRBJ2-5
CASRSDRARETQYF
TGTGCCAGCAGATCCGACAGGGCAAGAGAGACCCAGTACTTC
>-|TRBV7-2|few|TRBJ1-3
CASRPAGPNTIYF
TGTGCCAGCAGACCCGCCGGGCCAAACACCATATATTTT
>-|TRBV7-2|-|TRBJ2-1
CASSPTRDNEQFF
TGTGCCAGCAGTCCGACGAGGGACAATGAGCAGTTCTTC
>-|TRBV19|-|TRBJ2-3
CASSIASGPISDTQYF
TGTGCCAGTAGTATAGCGTCAGGACCTATATCCGATACGCAGTATTTT
>TRBD1|TRBV27|-|TRBJ1-5
CASSQGTGSNQPQHF
TGTGCCAGCAGTCAGGGGACAGGGAGCAATCAGCCCCAGCATTTT
>-|TRBV21-1|-|TRBJ2-7
CASTSRSEQYF
TGTGCCAGCACCTCACGGTCCGAGCAGTACTTC
>-|TRBV28|-|TRBJ2-3
CASSLQGADTQYF
TGTGCCAGCAGTTTACAGGGCGCAGATACGCAGTATTTT
>-|TRBV2|once|TRBJ1-1
CASSEAGDNTEAFF
TGTGCCAGCAGTGAAGCGGGAGATAACACTGAAGCTTTCTTT
>TRBD2|TRBV7-2|once|TRBJ2-3
CASSLVGGGAGTDTQYF
TGTGCCAGCAGCTTAGTCGGCGGGGGGGCCGGCACAGATACGCAGTATTTT
>-|TRBV7-2|-|TRBJ1-1
CASSLSGQINTEAFF
TGTGCCAGCAGCTTGTCAGGACAGATAAACACTGAAGCTTTCTTT
>-|TRBV9|once|TRBJ2-2
CASSPQAGGELFF
TGTGCCAGCAGCCCTCAAGCTGGTGGGGAGCTGTTTTTT